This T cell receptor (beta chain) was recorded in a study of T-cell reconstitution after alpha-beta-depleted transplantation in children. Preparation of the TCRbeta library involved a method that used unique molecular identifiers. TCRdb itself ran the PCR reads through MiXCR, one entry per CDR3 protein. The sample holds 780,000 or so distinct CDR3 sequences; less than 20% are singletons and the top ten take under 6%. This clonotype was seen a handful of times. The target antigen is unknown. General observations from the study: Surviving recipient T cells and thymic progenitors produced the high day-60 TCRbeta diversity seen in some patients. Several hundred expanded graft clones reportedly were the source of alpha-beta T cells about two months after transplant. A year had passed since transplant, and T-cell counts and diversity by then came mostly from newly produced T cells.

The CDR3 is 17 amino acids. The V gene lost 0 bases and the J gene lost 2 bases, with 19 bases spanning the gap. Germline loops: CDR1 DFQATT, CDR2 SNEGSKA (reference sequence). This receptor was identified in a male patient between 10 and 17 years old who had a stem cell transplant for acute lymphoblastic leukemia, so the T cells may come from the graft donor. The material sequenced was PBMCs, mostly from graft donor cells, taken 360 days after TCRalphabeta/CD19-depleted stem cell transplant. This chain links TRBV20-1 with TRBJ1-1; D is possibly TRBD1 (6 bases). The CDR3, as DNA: TGCAGTGCTAGAGATGATCGTATCCGGACAGTTAACACTGAAGCTTTCTTT. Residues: CSARDDRIRTVNTEAFF.